A single sample gave rise to the 20 T cell receptor beta chains below, sequenced in a study of post-analysis software for immune sequencing data. Regarding the study as a whole: Relative to controls, patients had 4 or 5 TRBV segments at higher frequency, with TRBV5-6, TRBV5-1 and TRBV20-1 among these.

Which antigens these TCRs recognize remains unknown. Unique molecular identifiers tagged the TCR beta cDNA libraries. TCRdb reanalysed the PCR reads using MiXCR and keeps one entry per CDR3 protein. The sample consists of approximately 400,000 distinct CDR3 sequences, roughly 36% of them appearing once. Sequencing was done on a sample of blood. The receptors were sampled from a girl aged 5-17 years with multiple sclerosis.

This chain uses TRBV20-1 with TRBJ2-1, with TRBD2 as a possible D gene (5 bases). The germline V and J ends were trimmed by 0 bases and 13 bases, with 10 bases remaining between them. This CDR3 region has 11 residues. CDR1 is DFQATT, CDR2 SNEGSKA, per germline (reference sequence). The CDR3 here is CSARDRGLQFF. The CDR3 nucleotides are TGCAGTGCTAGAGATCGAGGACTTCAGTTCTTC.

The chain combines TRBV7-9 with TRBJ1-5; D unresolved. From germline, CDR1 is SEHNR and CDR2 FQNEAQ (reference sequence). The CDR3 length is 14 residues. Trimming shortened V by 3 bases and J by 4 bases, and 10 bases separated the two germline ends. For the CDR3, the DNA is TGTGCCAGCAGCTTTAGTTCCGGAAATCAGCCCCAGCATTTT. Protein sequence: CASSFSSGNQPQHF.

The genes are TRBV4-1 and TRBJ2-1; D unresolved. Between the trimmed V and J ends, which lost 2 bases and 3 bases, there was a span of 8 bases. Per the germline V gene, CDR1 is MGHRA and CDR2 is YSYEKL. The CDR3 has 14 amino acids. This CDR3 reads CASSQPDLYNEQFF. In DNA form, the CDR3 reads TGCGCCAGCAGCCAACCCGACCTCTACAATGAGCAGTTCTTC.

The count of this clonotype is one. The CDR3 is CASSLEVGARPYEQYF. Here the CDR3 DNA reads TGTGCCAGCAGCTTAGAGGTCGGGGCCCGACCCTACGAGCAGTACTTC. V is TRBV7-8 and J is TRBJ2-4; D is possibly TRBD1 or TRBD2 (5 bases each). The end of the DNA aligns better with TRBJ2-7, so the J call may be wrong. There are 16 residues in the CDR3. Germline V lookup: CDR1 SGHVS, CDR2 FQNEAQ.

This CDR3 reads CASSLPRTTFERNTEAFF. The CDR3, as DNA: TGTGCCAGCAGCCTCCCTCGGACAACTTTCGAGAGGAACACTGAAGCTTTCTTT. V and J are TRBV5-6 and TRBJ1-1; D perhaps matches TRBD1 (5 bases). Germline values: CDR1 SGHDT, CDR2 YYEEEE. Trimming left V 4 bases short and J 1 base short, with 23 bases between. This CDR3 is 18 amino acids long. The full variable domain, completed using reference TRBV5-6 and TRBJ1-1, is DAGVTQSPTHLIKTRGQQVTLRCSPKSGHDTVSWYQQALGQGPQFIFQYYEEEERQRGNFPDRFSGHQFPNYSSELNVNALLLGDSALYLCASSLPRTTFERNTEAFFGQGTRLTVV.

This chain links TRBV2 with TRBJ1-1, with a weak D call TRBD1 (6 bases). The CDR3 contains 15 residues. CDR1 and CDR2 (germline): SNHLY, FYNNEI. V lost 2 bases and J 5 bases, leaving 15 bases between the germline ends. The CDR3 nucleotides read TGTGCCAGCAGTGAAAGCAGGCAGGGGCGGACTGAAGCTTTCTTT. Its translation: CASSESRQGRTEAFF.

The chain joins TRBV20-1 to TRBJ1-5; D perhaps matches TRBD1 (6 bases). The V gene's germline CDR1 is DFQATT and CDR2 SNEGSKA (reference sequence). V lost 2 bases, J lost 5 bases, and 16 bases lay in between. There are 15 residues in the CDR3. The CDR3 DNA reads as TGCAGTGCTAGACACAGGGTGGAGGTGTATCAGCCCCAGCATTTT. Encoded protein: CSARHRVEVYQPQHF.

Ten or more counts support this clonotype. J is TRBJ2-1 and V is TRBV2; 10 bases map to TRBD2. The V gene's germline CDR1 is SNHLY and CDR2 FYNNEI. This CDR3 has 14 amino acids. With 6 bases clipped from V and 4 bases from J, the junction kept 3 bases outside the gene matches. The CDR3 loop reads CASSERGGYNEQFF. The CDR3 coding sequence is TGTGCCAGCAGCGAGCGGGGGGGATACAATGAGCAGTTCTTC.

J is TRBJ2-1 and V is TRBV6-4; tentatively, D is TRBD2 (7 bases). There are 17 residues in the CDR3. Trimming shortened V by 6 bases and J by 4 bases, and 22 bases separated the two germline ends. Germline lookup yields CDR1 MRHNA and CDR2 SNTAGT. The CDR3 region is CASRLWGGLSWYNEQFF. CDR3 in DNA: TGTGCCAGCAGATTGTGGGGGGGCCTAAGCTGGTACAATGAGCAGTTCTTC.

V gene TRBV20-1 combines with J gene TRBJ2-1; the D call may be TRBD1 or TRBD2 (5 bases each). The J call may be incorrect, as the DNA end agrees better with TRBJ2-7. Germline assignment: CDR1 DFQATT and CDR2 SNEGSKA (reference sequence). The CDR3 has 14 residues. The CDR3 coding sequence is TGCAGTGCTAGGGGGGAACAGATGACCTACGAGCAGTACTTC. Translating gives CSARGEQMTYEQYF.

V and J are TRBV10-3 and TRBJ2-3; D possibly corresponds to TRBD2 (6 bases). Germline loops: CDR1 ENHRY, CDR2 SYGVKD. There are 14 residues in the CDR3. With 4 bases removed from V and 0 bases from J, the gap between germline ends came to 8 bases. CDR3 protein: CAISVAGSTDTQYF. CDR3 sequence (DNA): TGTGCCATCAGTGTCGCGGGGAGCACAGATACGCAGTATTTT.

The chain combines TRBV20-1 with TRBJ2-3; the D gene could be TRBD1 or TRBD2 (5 bases each). Germline loops: CDR1 DFQATT, CDR2 SNEGSKA (reference sequence). CDR3 length: 16 residues. Trimming took 0 bases from V and 0 from J, leaving 13 bases between them. The CDR3 protein is CSARDPGQISTDTQYF. The CDR3 DNA reads as TGCAGTGCTAGAGACCCGGGGCAGATTAGCACAGATACGCAGTATTTT.

The V and J genes are TRBV7-2 and TRBJ1-2; D ambiguous. This CDR3 comprises 14 residues. Germline values: CDR1 SGHTA, CDR2 FQGNSA. The ends were cut back, 1 base at V and 8 bases at J, with 14 bases in the middle. CDR3 in DNA: TGTGCCAGCAGCTTAGGATGGAGAAACCTGGGCTACACCTTC. Amino acid sequence: CASSLGWRNLGYTF.

This clonotype came up a few times. The rearrangement links TRBV5-1 to TRBJ2-5; 13 bases match TRBD2. CDR3 length equals 16 residues. Germline V gene data show CDR1 as SGHRS and CDR2 as YFSETQ. J was trimmed by 0 bases and V by 5 bases; bases with no gene match: 4. In DNA form, the CDR3 reads TGCGCCAGCAGTGGACTAGCGGGGGAGTACCAAGAGACCCAGTACTTC. Amino acids: CASSGLAGEYQETQYF.

The sample holds a few counts of this clonotype. This chain uses TRBV4-2 with TRBJ2-3, with D possibly TRBD2 on 5 matching bases. This CDR3 has 17 residues. CDR1 is LGHNA and CDR2 is YNFKEQ in the germline V gene. Trimming shortened V by 1 base and J by 6 bases, and 20 bases separated the two germline ends. CDR3 in amino acids: CASSQAPGSMGGDTQYF. For the CDR3, the DNA is TGTGCCAGCAGCCAAGCCCCGGGGAGTATGGGTGGGGATACGCAGTATTTT.

The V and J genes are TRBV7-2 and TRBJ2-1; TRBD2 matches at 7 bases. Per germline, CDR1 SGHTA and CDR2 FQGNSA. Trimming removed 5 bases from V and 7 bases from J; junction bases left unmatched: 8. This CDR3 spans 14 amino acids. The CDR3 bases are TGTGCCAGCAGCAACCTCGTACTAGCGAATGAGCAGTTCTTC. This sequence encodes CASSNLVLANEQFF. Looking up the rest from reference TRBV7-2 and TRBJ2-1 gives the full variable domain: GAGVSQSPSNKVTEKGKDVELRCDPISGHTALYWYRQSLGQGLEFLIYFQGNSAPDKSGLPSDRFSAERTGGSVSTLTIQRTQQEDSAVYLCASSNLVLANEQFFGPGTRLTVL.

CDR3 sequence: CASSFSGVSGDEQFF. As DNA, the CDR3 is TGTGCCAGCAGTTTTTCGGGGGTCAGCGGGGATGAGCAGTTCTTC. This chain connects TRBV12-3 or TRBV12-4 to TRBJ2-1; TRBD2 matches 7 bases. The CDR3 is 15 residues long. The junction had 10 bases not matched to a gene; V was cut back by 3 bases and J by 8 bases.

In this sample, this clonotype turned up a few times. The chain combines TRBV27 with TRBJ2-5; D possibly corresponds to TRBD2 (6 bases). The germline CDR1 and CDR2 sequences are MNHEY and SMNVEV (reference sequence). There are 15 residues in the CDR3. Trimming left V 7 bases short and J 5 bases short, with 20 bases between. CDR3 DNA sequence: TGTGCCAGCATTATGAGGCGCGGAGGGGTCGAGACCCAGTACTTC. This translates into CASIMRRGGVETQYF.

The chain has TRBV5-1 and TRBJ1-5; D is perhaps TRBD1 (6 bases). This CDR3 is 14 amino acids long. The V end lost 1 base, the J end lost 8 bases, and 13 bases lay between the germline ends. Germline assignment: CDR1 SGHRS and CDR2 YFSETQ. CDR3 DNA: TGCGCCAGCAGCTTGCGGGGGGGCTCGGAGCCCCAGCATTTT. As protein: CASSLRGGSEPQHF.

This rearrangement joins TRBV5-1 to TRBJ2-7, with D possibly TRBD1 on 5 matching bases. This CDR3 region has 14 residues. In germline, CDR1 is SGHRS, CDR2 YFSETQ. Trimming left V 4 bases short and J 1 base short, with 12 bases between. The CDR3 protein is CASSRRTGSYEQYF. CDR3 DNA sequence: TGCGCCAGCAGCCGCCGTACAGGTTCCTACGAGCAGTACTTC. The full variable domain, its missing parts supplied by reference TRBV5-1 and TRBJ2-7, is KAGVTQTPRYLIKTRGQQVTLSCSPISGHRSVSWYQQTPGQGLQFLFEYFSETQRNKGNFPGRFSGRQFSNSRSEMNVSTLELGDSALYLCASSRRTGSYEQYFGPGTRLTVT.